The rows below give T cell receptor beta chains drawn from one sample of a study of blood T cell repertoires in COVID-19. TCRdb keeps only in-frame clones here, not all; method: immunoSEQ multiplex PCR. The sample holds 120,000 to 150,000 clones, 70% to 90% seen once. Sequenced material: PBMCs or T cells enriched from blood (not recorded which). The receptors come from a woman aged 40 to 50 who had recovered from COVID-19. CDR3s include the opening cysteine and the closing phenylalanine or tryptophan. A D gene is named only where the DNA matches it firmly. Size is omitted from some rows. Given values are once, few, many or a class for expanded clones.

>NA|NA|TRBJ1-2|TRBV5-1
TGCGCCAGCAGCTTGGTGGGGAGTGACGGCTACACCTTC
CASSLVGSDGYTF
>NA|NA|TRBJ2-1|TRBV6-1
TGTGCCAGCAGTGAACACGGGGGTGGACTCAATGAGCAGTTCTTC
CASSEHGGGLNEQFF
>NA|NA|TRBJ2-7|TRBV19
TGTGCCAGTAGTATAGAAGAGGGAGTCGGCTACGAGCAGTACTTC
CASSIEEGVGYEQYF
>once|TRBD1|TRBJ2-7|TRBV19
TGTGCCAGTAGTTTCCGGGACAGGGGGCGGGAGCAGTACTTC
CASSFRDRGREQYF
>NA|TRBD1|TRBJ1-6|TRBV19
TGTGCCAGTAGTGAAGAGCAGGGGGAAAGTTCACCCCTCCACTTT
CASSEEQGESSPLHF
>NA|TRBD2|TRBJ2-4|TRBV6-2/TRBV6-3
TGTGCCAGCAGTCGCGGACTAGCGGGGGTCTTAGCCAAAAACATTCAGTACTTC
CASSRGLAGVLAKNIQYF
>many|TRBD2|TRBJ2-7|TRBV30
TGTGCCTGGGGGGGAACTAGCGGGAGGCCCTACGAGCAGTACTTC
CAWGGTSGRPYEQYF
>NA|NA|TRBJ1-2|TRBV30
TGTGCCTGGAGTGTAATTGAGTATGGCTACACCTTC
CAWSVIEYGYTF
>NA|NA|TRBJ1-1|TRBV10-1
TGCGCCACCACAGTCGACAACTTAGGAGGAGCTTTCTTT
CATTVDNLGGAFF
>few|TRBD1|TRBJ1-2|TRBV7-2
TGTGCCAGCAGCTTAGTGGGACAGGGCTACGTTAGGGGCTACACCTTC
CASSLVGQGYVRGYTF
>once|NA|TRBJ2-7|TRBV5-4
TGTGCCAGCAGCCCCGGGATCCCTAATTCCTACGAGCAGTACTTC
CASSPGIPNSYEQYF
>NA|TRBD1|TRBJ1-3|TRBV5-5
TGTGCCAGCAGCCCAGGACAGGGGTCCGGAAACACCATATATTTT
CASSPGQGSGNTIYF
>NA|TRBD1|TRBJ1-1|TRBV7-9
TGTGCCAGCAACCTTGACAGGGAAGAGGAAGCTTTCTTT
CASNLDREEEAFF
>few|NA|TRBJ2-7|TRBV2
TGTGCCAGCAGTCTCGACGGAGCCCGCTACGAGCAGTACTTC
CASSLDGARYEQYF
>NA|NA|TRBJ2-2|TRBV6-2/TRBV6-3
TGTGCCAGCAGTCCGTGGGACTCCGGGGAGCTGTTTTTT
CASSPWDSGELFF
>NA|TRBD2|TRBJ2-1|TRBV13
TGTGCCAGCAGCGTTAATCCGGGACTAGCCTACAATGAGCAGTTCTTC
CASSVNPGLAYNEQFF
>NA|NA|TRBJ1-4|TRBV5-8
TGTGCCAGCAGCAGGAGGAATGAAAAACTGTTTTTT
CASSRRNEKLFF
>NA|NA|TRBJ2-2|TRBV11-3
TGTGCCAGCAGCTTAGGGGGGGACACCGGGGAGCTGTTTTTT
CASSLGGDTGELFF
>NA|NA|TRBJ1-1|TRBV6-6
TGTGCCAGCATTCCGTTCCTTTTGGGGGCTGGCACTGAAGCTTTCTTT
CASIPFLLGAGTEAFF
>NA|TRBD2|TRBJ2-1|TRBV7-9
TGTGCCAGCAGCCTGAGGGGGCTAGCGGGAAGGGGGTACAATGAGCAGTTCTTC
CASSLRGLAGRGYNEQFF
>few|TRBD2|TRBJ2-1|TRBV7-9
TGTGCCAGCAGCTTAGCGGGGACTAGCGGGGGTTACAATGAGCAGTTCTTC
CASSLAGTSGGYNEQFF
>once|TRBD1|TRBJ1-1|TRBV19
TGTGCCAGTAGGAAACAGGGGCGTATGAACACTGAAGCTTTCTTT
CASRKQGRMNTEAFF
>NA|NA|TRBJ2-7|TRBV4-1
TGCGCCAGCAGCCAGCGCACCGGGACAAAGTACGAGCAGTACTTC
CASSQRTGTKYEQYF
>NA|TRBD1|TRBJ2-2|TRBV2
TGTGCCAGCGGAGGCAGGGGGCTCCCCGGGGAGCTGTTTTTT
CASGGRGLPGELFF
>NA|TRBD1|TRBJ1-6|TRBV3-1/TRBV3-2
TGTGCCAGCAGCCCCGGGACAGCGCATAATTCACCCCTCCACTTT
CASSPGTAHNSPLHF
>NA|NA|TRBJ2-3|TRBV7-3
TGTGCCAGCAGCTTATCGGGCGGGAGCACAGATACGCAGTATTTT
CASSLSGGSTDTQYF
>NA|NA|TRBJ2-1|TRBV2
TGTGCCAGCAACAGCCGCCCCCCGACCAGGAATTTTAATGAGCAGTTCTTC
CASNSRPPTRNFNEQFF
>NA|NA|TRBJ2-6|TRBV7-9
TGTGCCACTCTCGAAGCCGGGGCCAACGTCCTGACTTTC
CATLEAGANVLTF
>NA|NA|TRBJ1-1|TRBV19
TGTGCCAGTAGTCTACAGTATCAATCTGAAGCTTTCTTT
CASSLQYQSEAFF
>NA|TRBD1|TRBJ1-5|TRBV4-1
TGCGCCAGCAGCACGCGGACAGGGGATCAGCCCCAGCATTTT
CASSTRTGDQPQHF
>NA|TRBD1|TRBJ1-5|TRBV7-9
TGTGCCAGCAGCCGAGGGACAGGTAACCAGCCCCAGCATTTT
CASSRGTGNQPQHF
>NA|TRBD2|TRBJ2-5|TRBV11-2
TGTGCCAGCAGCTCGATACTAGCGGGGGGCGCAGAGACCCAGTACTTC
CASSSILAGGAETQYF
>NA|NA|TRBJ2-1|TRBV7-2
TGTGCCAGCAGCTTAGTGACTAGCAATGAGCAGTTCTTC
CASSLVTSNEQFF
>NA|TRBD1|TRBJ2-7|TRBV4-1
TGCGCCAGCAGCCAAGCCCGGGACAGTTTTTACGAGCAGTACTTC
CASSQARDSFYEQYF
>once|TRBD1|TRBJ1-2|TRBV14
TGTGCCTCGGGACAGTCAGGGGGATATGGCTACACCTTC
CASGQSGGYGYTF
>NA|TRBD2|TRBJ2-1|TRBV2
TGTGCCAGCAGTAATAGCGGGGGGGAGCAGTTCTTC
CASSNSGGEQFF
>NA|NA|TRBJ1-1|TRBV12-5
TGTGCTAGTGGTTTGACAGCAGGGACTCAAAACACTGAAGCTTTCTTT
CASGLTAGTQNTEAFF
>NA|NA|TRBJ2-1|TRBV21-1
TGTGCCAGCAGCAAAGAGATGGGAGACAGGCCGGGGTATGAGCAGTTCTTC
CASSKEMGDRPGYEQFF